Each of the 29 T cell receptor beta chains below was sequenced from the same sample in a study of beta chain features in type 1 diabetes. Points from the study as a whole: In every one of the four CD4+ subsets, TCRB CDR3s were moderately but significantly shorter in Type 1 diabetes patients.

The antigens for these receptors are not known. Every bit of the isolated RNA underwent reverse transcription, so sequencing read expressed TCRB transcripts. Produced via immunoSEQ multiplex PCR; TCRdb's table is partial and in-frame only. The sample has some 160,000 clones; roughly 9% are singletons. The material sequenced was central memory CD4+ T cells from blood. Receptors were obtained from a woman in her twenties or thirties with type 1 diabetes.

This chain joins TRBV4-1 and TRBJ2-1, with D unresolved. The germline V and J ends were trimmed by 0 bases and 4 bases, with 13 bases remaining between them. Germline V gene sequence: CDR1 MGHRA, CDR2 YSYEKL. There are 16 residues in the CDR3. For the CDR3, the DNA is TGCGCCAGCAGCCAAGATTTTAACGGTCCTTACAATGAGCAGTTCTTC. Translation gives CASSQDFNGPYNEQFF.

This rearrangement joins TRBV15 to TRBJ1-5; no clear D gene. The germline V gene has CDR1 LNHNV and CDR2 YYDKDF (reference sequence). The CDR3 is 13 amino acids. V was pared by 5 bases and J by 5 bases, with 10 bases between. CDR3 in DNA: TGTGCCACCAGCGCCCGGCGGGATCAGCCCCAGCATTTT. It is translated as CATSARRDQPQHF. The full variable domain, its missing parts supplied by reference TRBV15 and TRBJ1-5, is DAMVIQNPRYQVTQFGKPVTLSCSQTLNHNVMYWYQQKSSQAPKLLFHYYDKDFNNEADTPDNFQSRRPNTSFCFLDIRSPGLGDTAMYLCATSARRDQPQHFGDGTRLSIL.

This clone was counted only a few times. V usage is TRBV7-9 and J usage is TRBJ1-1; 11 positions match TRBD1. The germline V gene has CDR1 SEHNR and CDR2 FQNEAQ (reference sequence). Trimming removed 6 bases from V and 4 bases from J; junction bases left unmatched: 7. The CDR3 sequence is 15 residues long. The chain's CDR3 is CASSYRTGGITEAFF. The CDR3 coding sequence is TGTGCCAGCAGTTATAGGACAGGGGGCATCACTGAAGCTTTCTTT.

V is TRBV18 and J is TRBJ1-2; 8 bases are a match to TRBD1. The CDR3 totals 14 residues. Germline CDR1 reads KGHSH; CDR2 reads LQKENI. The junction had 4 bases not matched to a gene; V was cut back by 3 bases and J by 4 bases. The DNA for the CDR3 is TGTGCCAGCTCACCGGGACAGGACTTCTATGGCTACACCTTC. Protein sequence: CASSPGQDFYGYTF.

The V call is TRBV5-1, the J call TRBJ2-3, with 8 bases fitting TRBD1. The length of the CDR3 is 14 residues. The trim removed 2 bases at V and 3 bases at J, leaving 2 bases unmatched. Germline V gene lookup returns CDR1 SGHRS and CDR2 YFSETQ. The CDR3 bases are TGCGCCAGCAGCTTCCAGGGGGCAACAGATACGCAGTATTTT. This gives the protein CASSFQGATDTQYF.

This clone has ten or more counts. V gene TRBV7-9 combines with J gene TRBJ1-2, with D possibly matching TRBD1 (5 bases). This CDR3 contains 15 residues. CDR1 and CDR2 from the germline V gene are SEHNR and FQNEAQ (reference sequence). Deletions cut 0 bases from V and 8 bases from J, with 16 bases between. This CDR3 is CASSLAHFGGDGYTF. CDR3 nucleotide sequence: TGTGCCAGCAGCTTAGCGCATTTCGGGGGGGACGGCTACACCTTC.

The gene calls are TRBV5-4 and TRBJ2-1; TRBD1 is a possible D gene (5 bases). CDR1 is SGHNT and CDR2 is YYREEE in the germline V gene (reference sequence). V lost 4 bases and J lost 8, with 13 bases in between. The length of the CDR3 is 13 residues. The CDR3 sequence: CASSPRVFDEQFF. The CDR3 coding sequence is TGTGCCAGCAGCCCCAGGGTCTTCGATGAGCAGTTCTTC.

In its sample, this clone was seen a few times. The V call is TRBV29-1, the J call TRBJ2-3; 7 bases map to TRBD2. The CDR3 has 16 residues. With V trimmed by 4 bases and J by 2 bases, 12 bases remained unmatched. The germline V gene has CDR1 SQVTM and CDR2 ANQGSEA. The CDR3 DNA follows: TGCAGCGTTGGTTTTAGCGGGTCCCTCCCCACAGATACGCAGTATTTT. Protein sequence: CSVGFSGSLPTDTQYF.

This clone was counted a few times. The chain has TRBV6-1 and TRBJ2-1; 15 positions match TRBD2. Looked up from germline, CDR1 is MNHNS and CDR2 is SASEGT. This CDR3 comprises 15 residues. V was pared by 7 bases and J by 8 bases, with 6 bases of the junction left unmatched. Here the CDR3 reads CASTEGTSGRHEQFF. CDR3 DNA sequence: TGTGCCAGCACAGAAGGGACTAGCGGGAGGCATGAGCAGTTCTTC.

The genes are TRBV5-1 and TRBJ1-2; TRBD1 aligns across 7 bases. Germline V gene lookup returns CDR1 SGHRS and CDR2 YFSETQ. Losses at the gene ends were 0 bases for V and 0 bases for J; bases not matched to a gene: 2. This CDR3 has 15 residues. CDR3 sequence: CASSLGQGPNYGYTF. CDR3 bases: TGCGCCAGCAGCTTGGGACAGGGACCTAACTATGGCTACACCTTC.

The chain employs TRBV7-9 and TRBJ2-5, with 7 bases matching TRBD2. The germline gives CDR1 SEHNR, CDR2 FQNEAQ (reference sequence). This CDR3 is 13 amino acids long. The V gene end was trimmed by 4 bases and the J gene end by 4 bases; junction bases not matched to a gene: 3. The CDR3, as DNA: TGTGCCAGCAGCTCACTAGCGAGAGAGACCCAGTACTTC. Its translation is CASSSLARETQYF.

In its sample, this clone was seen a few times. This chain connects TRBV28 to TRBJ1-2; D remains ambiguous. Germline V gene data show CDR1 as MDHEN and CDR2 as SYDVKM. V lost 5 bases to trimming and J lost 4 bases, with 14 bases between them. The CDR3 has 14 amino acids. The CDR3: CASSPSVDFYGYTF. Written as DNA, the CDR3 is TGTGCCAGCAGTCCGTCTGTCGACTTCTATGGCTACACCTTC.

This clone was counted between two and nine times. This same CDR3 is encoded by further DNA sequences in the sample. The V call is TRBV30, the J call TRBJ2-7; TRBD2 matches 7 bases. The V gene's germline CDR1 is GTSNPN and CDR2 SVGIG (reference sequence). V was clipped by 3 bases and J by 4 bases; unmatched bases: 6. The CDR3 is 13 amino acids. This CDR3 reads CAWSRGDLYEQYF. The CDR3 DNA is TGTGCCTGGAGCCGGGGGGACCTTTACGAGCAGTACTTC.

J is TRBJ2-7 and V is TRBV5-1; D is possibly TRBD2 (5 bases). Germline V CDR1 and CDR2: SGHRS, YFSETQ. CDR3 length equals 12 residues. Trimming shortened V by 4 bases and J by 7 bases, and 12 bases separated the two germline ends. CDR3 nucleotides: TGCGCCAGCAGCCTCGACCGGGAAGAGCAGTACTTC. Protein sequence: CASSLDREEQYF.

The chain has TRBV4-2 and TRBJ1-2, with TRBD1 matching over 12 bases. Germline CDR1 is LGHNA and CDR2 is YNFKEQ. The CDR3 totals 16 residues. The V and J ends lost 8 bases and 1 base, in that order; junction bases with no gene match: 8. As DNA, the CDR3 is TGTGCCAGCGGCAAGGGACAGGGGGCGCTTAACTATGGCTACACCTTC. Translating it yields CASGKGQGALNYGYTF.

V is TRBV2 and J is TRBJ2-5; tentatively, D is TRBD2 (5 bases). The germline CDR1 and CDR2 sequences are SNHLY and FYNNEI. The CDR3 spans 14 residues. V lost 3 bases, J lost 2 bases, and 10 bases lay in between. The CDR3 loop is CASSDPAVQETQYF. The DNA for the CDR3 is TGTGCCAGCAGTGACCCAGCGGTTCAAGAGACCCAGTACTTC.

This clone occurred a few times. The gene calls are TRBV19 and TRBJ2-3, with 9 bases lining up with TRBD2. The CDR3 is 13 residues long. From germline, CDR1 is LNHDA and CDR2 SQIVND (reference sequence). The trim removed 5 bases at V and 6 bases at J, leaving 3 bases unmatched. The CDR3 is CASSFGLADTQYF. The CDR3 DNA reads TGTGCCAGTAGTTTTGGACTAGCGGATACGCAGTATTTT.

The chain carries TRBV6-1 and TRBJ2-6; D is unclear. Germline CDR1 MNHNS, CDR2 SASEGT. This CDR3 contains 13 residues. V was shortened by 6 bases and J by 2 bases, with 5 bases between the two germline ends. CDR3 region: CASSRAGANVLTF. The CDR3 DNA sequence: TGTGCCAGCAGCCGGGCTGGGGCCAACGTCCTGACTTTC.

This clone has only a few counts. The V call is TRBV5-4, the J call TRBJ1-1; D unresolved. V was shortened by 4 bases and J by 5 bases, with 9 bases between the two germline ends. CDR1 is SGHNT, CDR2 YYREEE, per germline (reference sequence). CDR3 length: 12 amino acids. CDR3 nucleotide sequence: TGTGCCAGCAGCGGACTACAGACTGAAGCTTTCTTT. Amino acid sequence: CASSGLQTEAFF.

This clone was counted only a few times. The chain carries TRBV28 and TRBJ2-7; possible D gene TRBD2, 6 bases. The CDR3 spans 15 residues. The germline V gene encodes CDR1 MDHEN and CDR2 SYDVKM. The ends were cut back, 2 bases at V and 1 base at J, with 12 bases in the middle. CDR3 region: CASSLETRGSYEQYF. The CDR3 bases are TGTGCCAGCAGTTTAGAGACTAGAGGGTCCTACGAGCAGTACTTC.

Only a few counts were recorded for this clone. V usage is TRBV29-1 and J usage is TRBJ1-5, with TRBD1 matching over 9 bases. From germline, CDR1 is SQVTM and CDR2 ANQGSEA. The CDR3 is 15 amino acids. After removal of 4 bases from V and 5 bases from J, the junction contained 9 bases not matched to a gene. CDR3 residues: CSVGDGTGSYQPQHF. CDR3 coding DNA: TGCAGCGTTGGGGACGGGACAGGGTCATATCAGCCCCAGCATTTT.

The chain joins TRBV4-2 to TRBJ1-2; 7 bases line up with TRBD1. CDR1 and CDR2 from the germline V gene are LGHNA and YNFKEQ. V shed 0 bases and J 0 bases; nucleotides not matched to a gene: 10. This CDR3 has 18 amino acids. In DNA form, the CDR3 reads TGTGCCAGCAGCCAAGATCTCGGGGACAGAACCACTAACTATGGCTACACCTTC. Residues: CASSQDLGDRTTNYGYTF.

This clone has just a few counts. V and J are TRBV30 and TRBJ2-1; TRBD2 matches at 9 bases. The V and J ends lost 1 base and 6 bases, in that order; junction bases with no gene match: 7. Germline CDR1 and CDR2: GTSNPN and SVGIG (reference sequence). The CDR3 sequence is 15 residues long. The CDR3 DNA is TGTGCCTGGAGTGAATTAGCGGGAGTCTCCAATGAGCAGTTCTTC. This gives the protein CAWSELAGVSNEQFF.

V and J are TRBV7-2 and TRBJ2-3; unclear D gene. There are 15 residues in the CDR3. The V end was cut by 1 base, the J end by 0 bases, with 8 bases between. Germline assignment: CDR1 SGHTA and CDR2 FQGNSA. CDR3 protein: CASSLGSLSTDTQYF. For the CDR3, the DNA is TGTGCCAGCAGCTTAGGAAGCCTTAGCACAGATACGCAGTATTTT.

This clone was seen a handful of times. This chain uses TRBV7-2 with TRBJ2-6, with D uncertain. Between the trimmed V and J ends, which lost 5 bases and 0 bases, there was a span of 5 bases. The CDR3 has 14 residues. CDR1 and CDR2 from the germline V gene are SGHTA and FQGNSA. In nucleotides, the CDR3 is TGTGCCAGCAGCCCTACCTCTGGGGCCAACGTCCTGACTTTC. This encodes CASSPTSGANVLTF.

This chain connects TRBV18 to TRBJ1-1; 10 bases map to TRBD1. This CDR3 has 15 amino acids. Trimming removed 3 bases from V and 8 bases from J; junction bases left unmatched: 9. The germline gives CDR1 KGHSH, CDR2 LQKENI. The CDR3 region is CASSPPRQGASEAFF. The CDR3 nucleotides are TGTGCCAGCTCACCTCCGCGACAGGGGGCTTCGGAAGCTTTCTTT.

The chain links TRBV28 to TRBJ2-7; TRBD1 aligns across 12 bases. CDR1 and CDR2 from the germline V gene are MDHEN and SYDVKM. Trimming at V came to 8 bases and at J to 7 bases, leaving 6 bases not matched to a gene. The CDR3 is made up of 13 amino acids. This CDR3 reads CASWDRGRGEQYF. In DNA form, the CDR3 reads TGTGCCAGCTGGGACAGGGGGCGAGGTGAGCAGTACTTC.

J is TRBJ2-7 and V is TRBV6-1, with 11 bases identical to TRBD2. The CDR3 consists of 13 residues. The V segment lost 6 bases and the J segment 2 bases; nucleotides outside the gene matches: 0. CDR1 MNHNS and CDR2 SASEGT come from the germline V gene. The CDR3 bases are TGTGCCAGCAGGACTAGCGGGGCCTACGAGCAGTACTTC. Its protein product is CASRTSGAYEQYF.

This chain uses TRBV14 with TRBJ2-5; D gene unclear. Germline V CDR1 and CDR2: SGHDN, FVKESK. Between the trimmed V and J ends, which lost 4 bases and 5 bases, there was a span of 8 bases. CDR3 size: 12 residues. Here the CDR3 DNA reads TGTGCCAGCAGCCTCTCCGGGGAGACCCAGTACTTC. Protein product: CASSLSGETQYF.